The 27 T cell receptor beta chains presented below share a single source sample, sequenced in a study of radiation and T cells in renal cell carcinoma. Time point given: baseline pretreatment blood. Indicated treatment: 15 Gy SBRT to primary tumor, nephrectomy 4 weeks later. TCRdb's copy holds only in-frame clones and misses some; the assay was immunoSEQ multiplex PCR. The sample records approximately 110,000 clones, roughly four fifths being singletons. Sample: blood, taken from a patient whose treatment included radiotherapy and nephrectomy. These receptors all stem from an older woman with renal cell carcinoma.

A single count supports this clone. The chain recombines TRBV5-6 with TRBJ1-2; D is undetermined. The CDR3 extends over 14 amino acids. V dropped 2 bases and J dropped 0 bases, with 8 bases sitting between them. CDR1 and CDR2 (germline): SGHDT, YYEEEE. For the CDR3, the DNA is TGTGCCAGCAGCTTCAGCATCTCTAACTATGGCTACACCTTC. It is translated as CASSFSISNYGYTF.

This clone turned up a few times. The chain couples TRBV7-2 to TRBJ2-4; maybe TRBD2 (6 bases). V was pared by 3 bases and J by 6 bases, with 9 bases between. This CDR3 contains 13 residues. Germline loops: CDR1 SGHTA, CDR2 FQGNSA. CDR3 protein: CASSFPEGNIQYF. The CDR3 DNA reads as TGTGCCAGCAGCTTCCCGGAGGGAAACATTCAGTACTTC. The entire variable domain, with the rest obtained from reference TRBV7-2 and TRBJ2-4, is as follows: GAGVSQSPSNKVTEKGKDVELRCDPISGHTALYWYRQSLGQGLEFLIYFQGNSAPDKSGLPSDRFSAERTGGSVSTLTIQRTQQEDSAVYLCASSFPEGNIQYFGAGTRLSVL.

The chain recombines TRBV27 with TRBJ2-5; D gene ambiguous. CDR3 length: 17 residues. Germline values: CDR1 MNHEY, CDR2 SMNVEV (reference sequence). V lost 3 bases and J lost 5, with 22 bases in between. The CDR3 sequence: CASSFRTVQGFGETQYF. The CDR3 DNA is TGTGCCAGCAGTTTCCGTACAGTCCAAGGTTTCGGCGAGACCCAGTACTTC.

DNA for the CDR3: TGTGCCAGTAGTATTACACCGACCCTCGAGCAGTACTTC. This translates into CASSITPTLEQYF. The chain has TRBV19 and TRBJ2-7; no clear D. The V end was cut by 3 bases, the J end by 6 bases, with 12 bases between. The CDR3 consists of 13 residues. Germline assignment: CDR1 LNHDA and CDR2 SQIVND (reference sequence).

The V and J genes are TRBV11-3 and TRBJ1-1, with 7 bases identical to TRBD1. Germline CDR1 reads SGHNT; CDR2 reads YENEEA. V lost 1 base, J lost 0 bases, and 2 bases stayed unmatched. This CDR3 comprises 15 residues. Here the CDR3 DNA reads TGTGCCAGCAGCTTAGGCAGGGGGATGAACACTGAAGCTTTCTTT. It codes for CASSLGRGMNTEAFF. The variable domain in full, completed from reference TRBV11-3 and TRBJ1-1, reads EAGVVQSPRYKIIEKKQPVAFWCNPISGHNTLYWYLQNLGQGPELLIRYENEEAVDDSQLPKDRFSAERLKGVDSTLKIQPAELGDSAVYLCASSLGRGMNTEAFFGQGTRLTVV.

This chain connects TRBV29-1 to TRBJ1-4; 11 nucleotides agree with TRBD1. The CDR3 sequence is 18 residues long. From germline, CDR1 is SQVTM and CDR2 ANQGSEA. V was clipped by 5 bases and J by 6 bases; unmatched bases: 17. CDR3 in DNA: TGCAGCGTTCCATCGGACAGGGGGCTTATCATTGTTTATGAAAAACTGTTTTTT. Protein: CSVPSDRGLIIVYEKLFF.

The chain employs TRBV28 and TRBJ1-2; D gene ambiguous. Trimming left V 2 bases short and J 5 bases short, with 6 bases between. CDR3 size: 12 residues. CDR1 and CDR2 from the germline V gene are MDHEN and SYDVKM. CDR3 DNA: TGTGCCAGCAGTTTAGTATCATATGGCTACACCTTC. Translating gives CASSLVSYGYTF.

The chain joins TRBV5-1 to TRBJ1-3; 8 nucleotides match TRBD1. CDR1 and CDR2 (germline): SGHRS, YFSETQ. The CDR3 is made up of 18 amino acids. J gave up 7 bases and V 2 bases, and 17 bases lay outside the gene matches. DNA for the CDR3: TGCGCCAGCAGCTTTACGACAGGGGCACCGACGTTAGACAACACCATATATTTT. Translating gives CASSFTTGAPTLDNTIYF.

This clone occurred once. The V gene is TRBV30, the J gene TRBJ1-1; no firm D call. The CDR3 covers 13 residues. Germline V lookup: CDR1 GTSNPN, CDR2 SVGIG (reference sequence). Deletions cut 3 bases from V and 6 bases from J, with 14 bases between. CDR3 residues: CAWSRISGAEAFF. The CDR3 nucleotides read TGTGCCTGGAGCAGAATCTCGGGAGCTGAAGCTTTCTTT.

The genes are TRBV4-2 and TRBJ2-7; perhaps TRBD1 as D (6 bases). V lost 0 bases and J 4 bases, leaving 13 bases between the germline ends. Germline CDR1 is LGHNA and CDR2 is YNFKEQ. This CDR3 region has 15 residues. In DNA, the CDR3 is TGTGCCAGCAGCCAAGATAGAGGGACATCTTACGAGCAGTACTTC. Residues: CASSQDRGTSYEQYF.

V is TRBV10-2 and J is TRBJ1-2; D remains unclear. The V end was cut by 0 bases, the J end by 5 bases, with 7 bases between. The germline V gene encodes CDR1 WSHSY and CDR2 SAAADI. The CDR3 is 13 amino acids. The CDR3 DNA reads TGCGCCAGCAGTGAGTCACCCTTATATGGCTACACCTTC. Protein: CASSESPLYGYTF.

The genes are TRBV9 and TRBJ1-1, with D unclear. Trimming removed 7 bases at V and 3 bases at J, with 7 bases between. The CDR3 has 11 amino acids. Germline CDR1 and CDR2: SGDLS and YYNGEE. Here the CDR3 reads CASARDTEAFF. In DNA form, the CDR3 reads TGTGCCAGCGCCCGGGACACTGAAGCTTTCTTT. Full variable domain (outside the CDR3, taken from reference TRBV9 and TRBJ1-1): DSGVTQTPKHLITATGQRVTLRCSPRSGDLSVYWYQQSLDQGLQFLIQYYNGEERAKGNILERFSAQQFPDLHSELNLSSLELGDSALYFCASARDTEAFFGQGTRLTVV.

The chain joins TRBV7-9 to TRBJ1-4; TRBD1 aligns across 8 bases. CDR1 SEHNR and CDR2 FQNEAQ come from the germline V gene (reference sequence). With V trimmed by 4 bases and J by 6 bases, 7 bases remained unmatched. The CDR3 sequence is 15 residues long. The DNA of the CDR3 is TGTGCCAGCAGCTGGACAGGGCAGAGCGATGAAAAACTGTTTTTT. It codes for CASSWTGQSDEKLFF.

This chain connects TRBV2 to TRBJ2-7; unclear D gene. The CDR3 has 13 amino acids. In germline, CDR1 is SNHLY, CDR2 FYNNEI. V was pared by 7 bases and J by 4 bases, with 14 bases between. Here the CDR3 DNA reads TGTGCCAGCACAGGACCCCCCTTATACGAGCAGTACTTC. Translating gives CASTGPPLYEQYF.

The table lists this clone with a count of one. The V and J genes are TRBV6-5 and TRBJ2-3, with TRBD2 as a possible D gene (6 bases). Between the trimmed V and J ends, which lost 7 bases and 2 bases, there was a span of 16 bases. Germline V gene sequence: CDR1 MNHEY, CDR2 SVGAGI. This CDR3 region has 15 residues. In DNA, the CDR3 is TGTGCCAGCAAAGATCGTGGGGGGATCACAGATACGCAGTATTTT. Amino acid sequence: CASKDRGGITDTQYF.

This clone occurred a few times. One end of the junction is discordant with germline, which a read error may explain. This chain joins TRBV20-1 and TRBJ1-6; D gene uncertain. This CDR3 is built from 10 residues. Germline CDR1 DFQATT, CDR2 SNEGSKA (reference sequence). The CDR3, as DNA: TGCAGTGCTACGGCACTTCCACCCCCCTTT. Translation: CSATALPPPF.

J is TRBJ1-5 and V is TRBV28; no firm D call. CDR3 size: 14 residues. Trimming removed 3 bases at V and 6 bases at J, with 12 bases between. The germline V gene encodes CDR1 MDHEN and CDR2 SYDVKM. The CDR3 DNA sequence: TGTGCCAGCAGTTTCCTGCAGTCGGGTCAGCCCCAGCATTTT. It specifies CASSFLQSGQPQHF.

This chain links TRBV7-6 with TRBJ2-1; 8 positions match TRBD1. Trimming cost V 5 bases and J 12 bases; bases outside gene matches: 6. CDR3 length: 12 residues. The germline V gene has CDR1 SGHVS and CDR2 FNYEAQ. The CDR3 DNA follows: TGTGCCAGCAGCCTTGGACAGGGTTGGCAGTTCTTC. Protein sequence: CASSLGQGWQFF.

V usage is TRBV2 and J usage is TRBJ2-7, with 7 bases lining up with TRBD1. With 2 bases clipped from V and 4 bases from J, the junction kept 8 bases outside the gene matches. CDR3 length equals 15 residues. The V gene's germline CDR1 is SNHLY and CDR2 FYNNEI. CDR3 loop: CASSEWYGTAYEQYF. CDR3 sequence (DNA): TGTGCCAGCAGTGAATGGTATGGGACAGCTTACGAGCAGTACTTC.

In its sample, this clone was seen a few times. The rearrangement uses TRBV5-1 and TRBJ1-1, with TRBD1 matching over 8 bases. V trimming: 0 bases; J trimming: 1 base; junction bases outside the gene matches: 2. The CDR3 consists of 15 residues. The germline CDR1 and CDR2 sequences are SGHRS and YFSETQ. The CDR3, as DNA: TGCGCCAGCAGCTTGGAGACAGGGGAGAACACTGAAGCTTTCTTT. Translation: CASSLETGENTEAFF.

The V call is TRBV7-9, the J call TRBJ2-2; tentatively, D is TRBD2 (6 bases). The V gene's germline CDR1 is SEHNR and CDR2 FQNEAQ (reference sequence). The CDR3 totals 15 residues. V gave up 5 bases and J gave up 4 bases, with 14 bases separating them. The CDR3 is CASSHGPGVTGELFF. The CDR3, as DNA: TGTGCCAGCAGCCATGGACCGGGGGTCACCGGGGAGCTGTTTTTT.

The genes are TRBV19 and TRBJ1-2; 8 nucleotides agree with TRBD1. The length of the CDR3 is 14 residues. In germline, CDR1 is LNHDA, CDR2 SQIVND (reference sequence). The trim removed 5 bases at V and 4 bases at J, leaving 6 bases unmatched. As DNA, the CDR3 is TGTGCCAGTAGTTTTCAGGGGGCTGGCTATGGCTACACCTTC. Translated, it gives CASSFQGAGYGYTF.

This sequence joins TRBV5-1 and TRBJ2-3, with D uncertain. V was cut by 0 bases and J by 4 bases, with 6 bases left in between. The CDR3 contains 13 residues. The germline gives CDR1 SGHRS, CDR2 YFSETQ. DNA of the CDR3: TGCGCCAGCAGCTTGGTTACGTCAGATACGCAGTATTTT. Amino acids: CASSLVTSDTQYF.

V and J are TRBV21-1 and TRBJ1-2; the table gives TRBD1 as D, unverified against the DNA. TRBV21-1 corresponds to a pseudogene. The CDR3 runs 15 residues. This chain's CDR3 is CASSRDRYGYYGYTF. DNA of the CDR3: TGTGCCAGCAGCCGTGACAGGTACGGGTACTATGGCTACACCTTC.

J is TRBJ2-3 and V is TRBV7-2; D is unclear. Germline-derived CDR1 and CDR2 are SGHTA and FQGNSA. Trimming removed 4 bases from V and 0 bases from J, with 11 bases in between. This CDR3 spans 15 amino acids. For the CDR3, the DNA is TGTGCCAGCAGCTCGGAACCGTTTAGCACAGATACGCAGTATTTT. Amino acids: CASSSEPFSTDTQYF.

The rearrangement links TRBV27 to TRBJ2-7, with D perhaps assigned TRBD1 or TRBD2 (5 bases each). The CDR3 is 16 residues long. V lost 5 bases and J lost 4, with 21 bases in between. Germline V lookup: CDR1 MNHEY, CDR2 SMNVEV (reference sequence). As DNA, the CDR3 is TGTGCCAGCAGTCCGTTGACGGACGGGGCCTCATACGAGCAGTACTTC. This codes for CASSPLTDGASYEQYF.

This clone was observed a few times. V gene TRBV29-1 combines with J gene TRBJ2-7; 10 nucleotides agree with TRBD1. CDR3 length: 14 residues. Unmatched junction bases numbered 13, after V lost 7 bases and J lost 7 bases. CDR1 and CDR2 from the germline V gene are SQVTM and ANQGSEA. The CDR3 spells CSAASWTGGREQYF. In DNA form, the CDR3 reads TGCAGCGCCGCTTCCTGGACAGGGGGTCGGGAGCAGTACTTC.